This entry features one TCR beta chain sequence. Germline CDR1 is SGHRS and CDR2 is YFSETQ. The CDR3 loop spans 16 amino acids. With 0 bases removed from V and 4 bases from J, the gap between germline ends came to 13 bases. The sample belongs to a study of blood T cell repertoires in COVID-19. Clones were read by immunoSEQ multiplex PCR, and TCRdb kept only the in-frame ones, dropping some. This sample carries 250,000 to 350,000 clones, 85% to 90% of them seen once, and the ten largest clones take approximately 0.84%. The clonotype comes from a man aged 30 to 39 with acute or convalescent COVID-19. V gene TRBV5-1 combines with J gene TRBJ2-2, with D perhaps TRBD2 (6 bases). The material sequenced was peripheral blood. The CDR3 reads CASSLVGGVSTGELFF. DNA of the CDR3: TGCGCCAGCAGCTTGGTCGGAGGGGTTAGCACCGGGGAGCTGTTTTTT. The complete variable domain, with remaining parts taken from reference TRBV5-1 and TRBJ2-2, reads KAGVTQTPRYLIKTRGQQVTLSCSPISGHRSVSWYQQTPGQGLQFLFEYFSETQRNKGNFPGRFSGRQFSNSRSEMNVSTLELGDSALYLCASSLVGGVSTGELFFGEGSRLTVL.